The 8 T cell receptor beta chains given below trace back to one sample, sequenced in a study of human T cells and chemical hapten exposure. TCRdb reanalysed the RACE reads using MiXCR and keeps one entry per CDR3 protein. Of 60,000 to 80,000 distinct CDR3 sequences in the sample, approximately 6.7% were seen once. Sample time point: pre-sensitization, week 0. This sample's treatment: therapeutic diphenylcyclopropenone sensitization with weekly scalp DPC. The sample in question was whole blood, obtained in connection with sensitization to the hapten diphenylcyclopropenone (DPC). These receptor sequences come from a woman in her 30s with alopecia areata. Some clones in this sample may be carry-over from other donors' samples.

The CDR3 reads CASRYREGEKLFF. For the CDR3, the DNA is TGTGCCAGTCGGTACCGGGAGGGTGAAAAACTGTTTTTT. The chain employs TRBV19 and TRBJ1-4; no reliable D call. V was pared by 8 bases and J by 7 bases, with 14 bases between. CDR3 length: 13 amino acids. Germline values: CDR1 LNHDA, CDR2 SQIVND (reference sequence).

This clonotype appeared a few times. The chain couples TRBV2 to TRBJ1-2; perhaps TRBD1 as D (6 bases). V lost 8 bases to trimming and J lost 12 bases, with 31 bases between them. This CDR3 contains 16 residues. The V gene's germline CDR1 is SNHLY and CDR2 FYNNEI. DNA of the CDR3: TGTGCCAGCGGACAGAAGGGGGTGAGGTCTCCGTTAGGCGACACCTTC. It specifies CASGQKGVRSPLGDTF.

In this sample, this clonotype turned up many times. The rearrangement uses TRBV5-1 and TRBJ1-5, with TRBD1 as a possible D gene (6 bases). Per the germline V gene, CDR1 is SGHRS and CDR2 is YFSETQ. With 4 bases removed from V and 8 bases from J, the gap between germline ends came to 16 bases. CDR3 size: 14 residues. The CDR3 protein is CASSRGRPGEPQHF. The CDR3 DNA is TGCGCCAGCAGCAGAGGGCGACCAGGGGAGCCCCAGCATTTT.

This clonotype was recorded at least ten times. The chain is built from TRBV6-2 or TRBV6-3 and TRBJ1-4; no firm D call. V was trimmed by 5 bases and J by 5 bases, leaving 12 bases between them. Germline CDR1 is MNHEY and CDR2 is SVGEGT. The length of the CDR3 is 14 residues. The CDR3 is CASSAVTANEKLFF. As DNA, the CDR3 is TGTGCCAGCAGTGCTGTAACGGCGAATGAAAAACTGTTTTTT.

This clonotype was seen ten or more times. V gene TRBV4-2 combines with J gene TRBJ2-1, with 8 bases lining up with TRBD2. Germline trimming cut 0 bases from V and 5 bases from J; bases unmatched to any gene: 9. Germline V gives CDR1 LGHNA, CDR2 YNFKEQ. The CDR3 has 17 amino acids. The CDR3 protein is CASSQDLPGGPDNEQFF. In DNA form, the CDR3 reads TGTGCCAGCAGCCAAGATCTGCCGGGGGGGCCTGACAATGAGCAGTTCTTC.

This chain links TRBV7-9 with TRBJ1-1, with a tentative D call TRBD1 (5 bases). The V gene lost 2 bases and the J gene lost 5 bases, with 9 bases spanning the gap. The CDR3 is made up of 13 amino acids. Germline lookup yields CDR1 SEHNR and CDR2 FQNEAQ (reference sequence). As DNA, the CDR3 is TGTGCCAGCAGCTTAAGGGAGGGGACTGAAGCTTTCTTT. It is translated as CASSLREGTEAFF.

This clonotype was seen repeatedly, ten times or more. The chain is built from TRBV20-1 and TRBJ1-1, with 7 bases lining up with TRBD1. The V gene's germline CDR1 is DFQATT and CDR2 SNEGSKA (reference sequence). V was clipped by 5 bases and J by 8 bases; unmatched bases: 8. The CDR3 is 12 residues long. The CDR3 DNA reads as TGCAGTGCTTCCGACAGGGTGGGAGAAGCTTTCTTT. This codes for CSASDRVGEAFF.

In this sample, this clonotype turned up many times. This chain uses TRBV12-3 or TRBV12-4 with TRBJ1-3, with D maybe TRBD1 (5 bases). V gave up 2 bases and J gave up 0 bases, with 8 bases separating them. CDR3 size: 15 residues. The CDR3, as DNA: TGTGCCAGCAGTTTAAGGACAAGCTCTGGAAACACCATATATTTT. Translating it yields CASSLRTSSGNTIYF.